A selection of T cell receptor beta chains follows, all from one sample in a study of cytomegalovirus exposure and HLA in healthy donors. The repertoire was sequenced with immunoSEQ multiplex PCR; TCRdb's copy has only in-frame clones and lacks some. This table holds under 250,000 clones, 70% to 90% found once. Sequencing was done on a sample of PBMCs. The receptors here all came from a woman between 18 and 29 years old in good health and CMV-seronegative. Both conserved end residues are part of each CDR3. D genes are given only for firm matches. For some rows the clone size is stated as once, few or many, or as a class when expanded; others skip it.

size	D	J	V	DNA	CDR3
.	TRBD1	TRBJ1-1	TRBV5-1	TGCGCCAGCAGCCGACGGACAGGGGTCGGCGCTGAAGCTTTCTTT	CASSRRTGVGAEAFF
.	TRBD1	TRBJ2-3	TRBV29-1	TGCAGCGTAAGAGGGGGCCGGGCAGGGAGCACAGATACGCAGTATTTT	CSVRGGRAGSTDTQYF
.	.	TRBJ1-1	TRBV2	TGTGCCAGCAGTGCCCCCGGGGAGATTGGGAACACTGAAGCTTTCTTT	CASSAPGEIGNTEAFF
.	TRBD1	TRBJ2-7	TRBV5-1	TGCGCCAGCAGCTTGGTGGGACAGCCCGAGCCCTACGAGCAGTACTTC	CASSLVGQPEPYEQYF
.	TRBD2	TRBJ2-7	TRBV5-1	TGCGCCAGCAGCTTGGGCCCCAGCGGGAGGACCTACGAGCAGTACTTC	CASSLGPSGRTYEQYF
once	.	TRBJ2-1	TRBV18	TGTGCCAGCTCACCACCCCCGGGGACCTACAATGAGCAGTTCTTC	CASSPPPGTYNEQFF
.	.	TRBJ2-7	TRBV20-1	TGCAGTACAGGGGGGGGCTACGAGCAGTACTTC	CSTGGGYEQYF
.	.	TRBJ1-2	TRBV9	TGTGCCAGCAGCGCGGGCGGGAGATTCAACTATGGCTACACCTTC	CASSAGGRFNYGYTF
.	.	TRBJ1-1	TRBV29-1	TGCAGCGCTCTCCAGGGGTTCAACACTGAAGCTTTCTTT	CSALQGFNTEAFF
.	.	TRBJ1-1	TRBV5-6	TGTGCCAGCAGCTTGGCCGGGGGGTGGATGAACACTGAAGCTTTCTTT	CASSLAGGWMNTEAFF
.	TRBD2	TRBJ2-7	TRBV6-6	TGTGCCAGCAGTTCTAGCGGACCCTACGAGCAGTACTTC	CASSSSGPYEQYF
once	.	TRBJ1-1	TRBV5-1	TGCGCCAGCAGCTTGGTTATGGATTCTGAAGCTTTCTTT	CASSLVMDSEAFF
.	TRBD2	TRBJ2-7	TRBV5-1	TGCGCCAGCAGCTCCGGACTAGCGGGAGCCTACGAGCAGTACTTC	CASSSGLAGAYEQYF
.	.	TRBJ2-4	TRBV2	TGTGCCAGCAGTGAACGTAGGGGTCCAAAAAACATTCAGTACTTC	CASSERRGPKNIQYF
.	TRBD1	TRBJ2-2	TRBV11-2	TGTGCCAGCAGCTTGGGACAGGGGCCTTCCACCGGGGAGCTGTTTTTT	CASSLGQGPSTGELFF
.	.	TRBJ2-2	TRBV27	TGTGCCAGCAGGCCGACCGGGACCCAACACACCGGGGAGCTGTTTTTT	CASRPTGTQHTGELFF
.	.	TRBJ2-1	TRBV5-1	TGCGCCAGCAGCTGGGGCTCGGGAAGCTCCTACAATGAGCAGTTCTTC	CASSWGSGSSYNEQFF
.	TRBD1	TRBJ2-5	TRBV7-9	TGTGCCAGCAGTTTCCTCACTCCGGGACAGGATGACCAAGAGACCCAGTACTTC	CASSFLTPGQDDQETQYF
.	.	TRBJ1-3	TRBV5-1	TGCGCCAGCAGCTTGGTAGGGACGTTAGCTGGAAACACCATATATTTT	CASSLVGTLAGNTIYF
.	.	TRBJ2-7	TRBV6-1	TGTGCCAGCAGTGAAAGTCCCCCTTGGTCCCTATACGAGCAGTACTTC	CASSESPPWSLYEQYF
once	.	TRBJ2-1	TRBV27	TGTGCCAGCAGCCCCCTTGGGACCCCTTCCTACAATGAGCAGTTCTTC	CASSPLGTPSYNEQFF
.	.	TRBJ1-2	TRBV7-9	TGTGCCAGCAGCCCCCCAGGAGAGAGCTATGGCTACACCTTC	CASSPPGESYGYTF
.	.	TRBJ2-7	TRBV6-5	TGTGCCAGCAGTTACTCGTCGGGGTACTCCTACGAGCAGTACTTC	CASSYSSGYSYEQYF
.	.	TRBJ1-2	TRBV5-1	TGCGCCAGCAGCCGGGACACCGCCAACTATGGCTACACCTTC	CASSRDTANYGYTF
.	.	TRBJ1-4	TRBV9	TGTGCCAGCAGCCCAAGCCAAAATGAAAAACTGTTTTTT	CASSPSQNEKLFF
once	.	TRBJ1-3	TRBV6-5	TGTGCCAGCACGACATCCGGGGCAGGGGGAAACACCATATATTTT	CASTTSGAGGNTIYF
.	.	TRBJ1-1	TRBV5-1	TGCGCCAGCAGCTCCCGGCGGGGACCACTGAACACTGAAGCTTTCTTT	CASSSRRGPLNTEAFF
.	.	TRBJ2-1	TRBV6-1	TGTGCCATCACGAGGGGAACCGGGTCCTACAATGAGCAGTTCTTC	CAITRGTGSYNEQFF